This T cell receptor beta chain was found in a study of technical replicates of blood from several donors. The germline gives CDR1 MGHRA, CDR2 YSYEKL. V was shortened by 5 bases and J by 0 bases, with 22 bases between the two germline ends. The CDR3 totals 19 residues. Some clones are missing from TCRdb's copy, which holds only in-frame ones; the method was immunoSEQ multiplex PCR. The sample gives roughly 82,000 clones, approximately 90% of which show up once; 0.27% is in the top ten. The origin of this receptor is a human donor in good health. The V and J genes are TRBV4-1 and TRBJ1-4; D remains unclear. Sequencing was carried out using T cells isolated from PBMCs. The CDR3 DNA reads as TGCGCCAGCAGCTTTAGACTGACGGTTACCCGAGCAACTAATGAAAAACTGTTTTTT. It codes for CASSFRLTVTRATNEKLFF.